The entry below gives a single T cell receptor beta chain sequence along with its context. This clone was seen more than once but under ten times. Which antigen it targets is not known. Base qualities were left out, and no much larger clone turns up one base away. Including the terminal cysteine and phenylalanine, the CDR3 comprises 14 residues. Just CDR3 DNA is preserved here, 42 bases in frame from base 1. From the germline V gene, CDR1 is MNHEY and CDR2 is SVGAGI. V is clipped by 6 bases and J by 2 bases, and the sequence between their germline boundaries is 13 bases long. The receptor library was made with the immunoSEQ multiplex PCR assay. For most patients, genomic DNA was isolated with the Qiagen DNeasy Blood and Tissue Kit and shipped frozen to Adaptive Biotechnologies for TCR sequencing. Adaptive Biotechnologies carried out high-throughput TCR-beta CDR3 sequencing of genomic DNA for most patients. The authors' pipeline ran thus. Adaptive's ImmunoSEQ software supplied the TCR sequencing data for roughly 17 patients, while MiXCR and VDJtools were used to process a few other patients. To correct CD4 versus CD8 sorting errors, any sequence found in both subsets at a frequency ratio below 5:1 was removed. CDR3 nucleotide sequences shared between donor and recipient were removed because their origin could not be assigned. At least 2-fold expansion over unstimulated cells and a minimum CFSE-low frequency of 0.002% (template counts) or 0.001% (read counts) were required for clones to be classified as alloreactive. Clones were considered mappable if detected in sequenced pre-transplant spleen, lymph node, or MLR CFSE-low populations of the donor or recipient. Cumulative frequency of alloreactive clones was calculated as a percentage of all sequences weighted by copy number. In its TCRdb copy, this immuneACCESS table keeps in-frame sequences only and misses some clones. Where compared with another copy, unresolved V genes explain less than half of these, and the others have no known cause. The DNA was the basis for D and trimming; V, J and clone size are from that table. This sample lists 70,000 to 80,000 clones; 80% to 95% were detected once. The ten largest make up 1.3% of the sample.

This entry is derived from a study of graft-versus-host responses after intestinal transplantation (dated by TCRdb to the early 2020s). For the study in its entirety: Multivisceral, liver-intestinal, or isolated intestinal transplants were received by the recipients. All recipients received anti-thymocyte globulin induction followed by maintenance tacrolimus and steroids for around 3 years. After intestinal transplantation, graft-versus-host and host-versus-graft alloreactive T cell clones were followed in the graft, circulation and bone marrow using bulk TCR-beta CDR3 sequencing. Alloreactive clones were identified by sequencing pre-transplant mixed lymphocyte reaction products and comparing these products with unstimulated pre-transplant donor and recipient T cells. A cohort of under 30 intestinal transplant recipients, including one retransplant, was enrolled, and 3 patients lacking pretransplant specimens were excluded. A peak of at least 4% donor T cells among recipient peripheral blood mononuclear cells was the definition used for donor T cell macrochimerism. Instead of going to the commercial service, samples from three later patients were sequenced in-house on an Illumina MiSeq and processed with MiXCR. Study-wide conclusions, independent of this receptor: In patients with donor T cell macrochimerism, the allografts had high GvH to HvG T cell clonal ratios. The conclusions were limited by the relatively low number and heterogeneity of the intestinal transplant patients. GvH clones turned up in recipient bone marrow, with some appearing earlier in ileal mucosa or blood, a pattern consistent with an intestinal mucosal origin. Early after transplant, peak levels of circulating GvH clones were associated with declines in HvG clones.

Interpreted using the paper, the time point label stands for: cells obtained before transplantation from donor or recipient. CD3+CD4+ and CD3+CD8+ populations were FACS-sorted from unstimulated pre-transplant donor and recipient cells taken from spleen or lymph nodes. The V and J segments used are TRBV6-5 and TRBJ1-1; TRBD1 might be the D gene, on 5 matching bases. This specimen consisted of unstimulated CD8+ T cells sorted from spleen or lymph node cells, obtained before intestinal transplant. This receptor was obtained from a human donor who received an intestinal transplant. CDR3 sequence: CASSPGGANTEAFF. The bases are TGTGCCAGCAGCCCGGGAGGGGCAAACACTGAAGCTTTCTTT.